What follows is one TCR beta chain and its context. Its antigen remains unidentified. No much larger clonotype is one base removed from it; base qualities were not supplied. The cohort consisted of 600 to 750 healthy bone marrow donors. At the time of sampling, every cohort member was nominally healthy, though immune exposures that went unrecorded were likely present. The donor was CMV seronegative and belonged to the group of approximately 320 seronegative cohort members. Every donor gave a peripheral blood sample, and the peripheral blood mononuclear cells from that sample were used for TCR beta sequencing. The Qiagen DNeasy Blood Extraction Kit was used to extract genomic DNA from the blood cell samples. Library preparation employed the immunoSEQ multiplex PCR assay. A mixture of 60 forward primers for TCR Vbeta segments and 13 reverse primers for TCR Jbeta segments was used in the multiplex PCR. The CDR3 region of rearranged TCR beta genes was amplified from genomic DNA by a multiplex PCR assay. Amplified TCR beta libraries were sequenced as 87-base-pair reads on the Illumina HiSeq System. The study's own analysis went as follows. A later analysis counted some 74 million unique TCR beta chains across the 650 to 700 repertoires, and some 11 million of these chains were shared by at least two donors. To remove PCR and sequencing errors, raw reads were error-corrected and collapsed into unique sequences using a nearest-neighbor algorithm that merged closely related sequences. CDR3 sequences were aligned to IMGT reference sequences to assign V, D and J gene segments. For a sequence to be retained, a match of at least six nucleotides to both a V gene segment and a J gene segment was required. Rearrangements were called productive when the CDR3 lacked stop codons and stayed in frame with V and J; all others were non-productive. CDR3 was defined according to IMGT convention as the region running from the second conserved V-encoded cysteine to the conserved J-encoded phenylalanine. In an earlier analysis of more than 550 of the donors, sequences lacking an unambiguous match to a single V gene segment were excluded. An earlier analysis of fewer than 750 of the donors classified V segments as functional when productive rearrangements were above 56.7% and as segregating when the standard deviation between donors was above 5%. A statistical classification framework was built to diagnose cytomegalovirus status from the catalog of TCR beta chain sequences. In a later analysis, V and J genes were assigned by comparing TCR nucleotide sequences against IMGT/GENE-DB human TR gene sequences. A later analysis assigned CDR3 sequences and most-parsimonious VDJ recombination scenarios with the TCRdist pipeline. In a later analysis, each TCR beta chain was defined by its CDR3 amino acid sequence together with its V-gene family, and reads without a unique V-gene family were excluded. To address suspected cross-contamination and a sequencing artifact, a later analysis removed 450 to 700 highly shared, low-generation-probability nucleotide sequences. For each public chain, a later analysis derived a clonal expansion index from normalized ranks of inferred template counts within each repertoire. In a later analysis, generation probabilities were computed with a VDJ recombination model fitted to out-of-frame rearrangements, and the resulting probabilities were checked against IGoR. A later analysis scored TCR-TCR, TCR-HLA and TCR-CMV co-occurrence with hypergeometric tests, applying a repertoire-size bias correction to TCR pairs. False discovery rates were estimated in a later analysis by permuting HLA or CMV assignments 20 times. In a later analysis, co-occurring TCRs were grouped using DBSCAN, and TCRdist sequence similarity was added for clustering within HLA-allele-positive subsets. Repertoires with fewer than 30,000 or more than 120,000 public chains, plus five repertoires with anomalous nucleotide sharing, were excluded from co-occurrence clustering. The table comes from immuneACCESS by way of TCRdb, which keeps in-frame sequences with V and J called. Part of the clones is missing from these tables; in studies checked, under half for an unresolved V gene and the rest for unknown reasons. V and J calls plus clone size are reproduced from that table; the DNA served to infer D and trimming. Present in this sample are 90,000 or so clones, over 75% of which were seen just once. Over 2% of the sample rests with the top ten.

This entry is derived from a study of cytomegalovirus exposure and HLA in healthy donors (TCRdb year 2017). Concerning the study at large: In an earlier analysis of some 610 of the donors, less than 350 Gb of sequence data and approximately 100 million unique TCR beta sequences from about 190 million T cells were reported. HLA typing covered class I and class II loci at four-digit resolution. All discovery cohort repertoires had been generated on a single sequencing platform. In an earlier analysis of 500 to 650 of the donors, high-throughput TCR beta sequencing was used to judge whether each TCR beta V gene segment behaved as functional or pseudogenic. The study profiled the T cell repertoires of 500 to 800 subjects by immunosequencing and related them to cytomegalovirus serostatus. A separate validation cohort of 100 to 150 different subjects was used in addition to the roughly 620-subject first cohort. Rather than using new phenotypic data, the later analysis identified candidate immune exposures from TCR beta sequences and from how often those sequences occurred across donors. An early release covering roughly 640 HLA-typed donors comprised about 320 gigabases of sequencing data and around 80 million unique TCR sequences. Genome-wide SNP genotypes for about 60% of the roughly 700 donors were used in a later genetic analysis, which treated that subset as a discovery cohort. About five DR-DQ haplotypes were treated as single units for association and clustering because of strong linkage in the cohort. The study combined high-throughput TCR immunosequencing, statistical association of individual TCRs with disease status, and machine learning to predict cytomegalovirus infection status. Alongside the repertoire data, information on donor age, sex, ethnicity and CMV serostatus was compiled. Across about 380 genotyped donors of the cohort, an average of approximately 220,000 unique TCR beta nucleotide sequences per donor were sequenced, and 15% to 20% of those sequences were non-productive. Among the roughly 400 genotyped donors, about 83% belonged to the genetic ancestry cluster associated with self-reported Caucasian donors. The study was designed to test whether signatures of past pathogen exposure could be identified by cataloging public T cell receptors. To study patterns of TCR occurrence, a later analysis re-analyzed previously published TCR beta repertoires from around 670 donors and added high-resolution HLA genotyping. Typing coverage differed by locus: A, B, C, DRB1 and DQB1 were typed in about 629-640 donors, DQA1 in roughly 500, DPA1 in some 610, and DPB1 in 472. General study outcomes and caveats: In a later analysis, the rate of TCR association differed among HLA loci, with DRB1 alleles having the most associated TCRs and HLA-C alleles having the fewest. Because counts were too low, roughly 18 rarely observed V segments, including chromosome 9 orphons, were left out of the earlier analysis of about 500 of the donors. A further reported finding was that TCR beta sequences accurately predicted the HLA-A and HLA-B alleles for most subjects in the first cohort. A later genetic analysis associated a missense DCLRE1C variant with V-gene and J-gene trimming of TCR beta chains, and an independent cohort replicated the association. Compared with equally common non-associated chains, HLA-associated TCR beta chains in a later analysis were more clonally expanded and had lower generation probabilities. A cluster of highly shared sequence variants was judged likely to represent a technical artifact of the sequencing pipeline. In a later genetic analysis, fewer N-insertions in productive TCRs were reported among donors in an Asian-associated ancestry cluster than the 666-donor mean. A total of fewer than 200 TCR beta chains were listed by the study as associated with cytomegalovirus. When HLA alleles, especially DR and DQ, strongly co-occurred, attributing TCR associations to individual alleles was difficult. The only immune exposure information available for the cohort was CMV serostatus. A few of the identified cytomegalovirus-associated TCR beta chains were confirmed in vitro to be specific for cytomegalovirus antigens. A later analysis reported that several top co-occurrence clusters appeared linked to parvovirus B19, influenza, CMV and Epstein-Barr virus. Presence/absence analyses assumed roughly uniform sequencing depth across donors, an assumption that may not hold. The authors suggested that the approach could potentially be generalized to other disease states and immunological phenotypes. The 87-base-pair reads could not distinguish some IMGT-functional V segments, including TRBV6-2 and TRBV6-3, so those segments were excluded. The cohort was sequenced for TCR beta chains only, and without alpha or paired-chain data the features that could be detected were limited. Linkage disequilibrium might explain the correlated functional status among segregating V segments, but an unknown experimental factor could not be ruled out. At a false discovery rate of 0.05, a later analysis linked under 20,000 TCR beta sequences to specific HLA alleles. The classifier was reported to diagnose cytomegalovirus status with high specificity and sensitivity in both the original cohort and the validation cohort. In an earlier analysis of fewer than 750 of the donors, most TCR beta V segments were observed in productive rearrangements about 87% or about 30% of the time, broadly matching IMGT annotations. HLA typing was unavailable for some donors at each locus, so association tests used only the typed subset. According to a later analysis, most CMV-associated TCR beta chains appeared to be HLA-restricted, and the HLA associations seemed to be driven largely by CMV exposure. While some public TCRs were present in many individuals, most TCR sequences turned up only very rarely across donors.

The CDR3 spans 11 residues, from the cysteine through the phenylalanine. Here the CDR3 DNA is all that survives: 33 bases in frame from base 1. The germline V gene gives CDR1 as SGHDN and CDR2 as FVKESK. V and J lose 3 bases and 2 bases, and a span of 2 bases separates them. The origin of this receptor is a boy aged 5-17 years in good health and CMV-seronegative. The V and J genes are TRBV14 and TRBJ2-7; too little of a D gene remains to name it. Sequenced material: PBMCs. In nucleotide form, the sequence is TGTGCCAGCAGCCATACCTACGAGCAGTACTTC. Translated, it gives CASSHTYEQYF.